The 4 T cell receptor beta chains given below trace back to one sample, sequenced in a study of shared clonotypes between healthy human individuals. Sequencing was performed with immunoSEQ multiplex PCR; in TCRdb, only in-frame clones are kept and a portion is missing. The repertoire holds 2 million or so clones, with about 95% as singletons. Naive CD8 cells lacked CD45RO, underwent positive selection for CCR7 and left out terminally differentiated effector memory CD45RA+ cells. The sample comprised naive CD8+ T cells sorted from blood. The receptor source for this set is a man between 18 and 35 years old in good health.

V usage is TRBV7-8 and J usage is TRBJ2-7; tentative D call: TRBD2 (5 bases). CDR1 and CDR2 (germline): SGHVS, FQNEAQ. Trimming pared 5 bases from V and 1 base from J, leaving 12 bases between. The CDR3 consists of 14 residues. The CDR3 DNA follows: TGTGCCAGCAGCCACTCAGCGGAATCCTACGAGCAGTACTTC. This translates into CASSHSAESYEQYF.

The gene calls are TRBV6-5 and TRBJ1-6; D not certain. The CDR3 has 15 residues. Germline CDR1 and CDR2: MNHEY and SVGAGI. V was clipped by 4 bases and J by 0 bases, with 7 bases between them. Written as DNA, the CDR3 is TGTGCCAGCAGTTCAGAACGCTCCTATAATTCACCCCTCCACTTT. Its protein is CASSSERSYNSPLHF.

The chain is built from TRBV7-9 and TRBJ1-1; unclear D gene. The CDR3 sequence is 14 residues long. With 3 bases removed from V and 4 bases from J, the gap between germline ends came to 12 bases. Germline V CDR1 and CDR2: SEHNR, FQNEAQ (reference sequence). DNA for the CDR3: TGTGCCAGCAGCTTGATTCTAGGGTTCACTGAAGCTTTCTTT. Its protein product is CASSLILGFTEAFF.

The J gene is TRBJ1-6, the V gene TRBV27, with D perhaps TRBD1 (6 bases). The V and J ends lost 3 bases and 5 bases respectively, with 11 bases between them. Germline V gene data show CDR1 as MNHEY and CDR2 as SMNVEV (reference sequence). CDR3 length: 15 amino acids. The CDR3 loop reads CASSFTGPHNSPLHF. The CDR3 DNA sequence: TGTGCCAGCAGTTTCACAGGGCCCCATAATTCACCCCTCCACTTT.